This T cell receptor beta chain stems from a study of blood T cell repertoires in COVID-19. About the research overall: PBMCs, B-cell-depleted T cells, or T cells were the source of the cDNA or gDNA that made up the material.

In the original processing: By means of reference gene primer amplification, nucleated cell counts were estimated. Clones were sequenced by immunoSEQ multiplex PCR, and TCRdb holds only the in-frame ones, with some missing. The DNA gave D and trimming, while V, J and clone size come from that table. Of about 110,000 clones detected, 70% to 90% appear once; the ten largest clones hold 4.5% to 5%. This CDR3 region has 15 residues. Germline V gene data show CDR1 as SGDLS and CDR2 as YYNGEE. Germline trimming cut 2 bases from V and 5 bases from J; bases unmatched to any gene: 9. The V and J genes are TRBV9 and TRBJ2-7; 8 nucleotides align to TRBD2. The sample consisted of peripheral blood. This clonotype was obtained from a human donor in a cohort sampled during active COVID-19. CDR3 region: CASSVAGTSPHEQYF. The CDR3 DNA reads TGTGCCAGCAGCGTCGCCGGGACTAGTCCCCACGAGCAGTACTTC.